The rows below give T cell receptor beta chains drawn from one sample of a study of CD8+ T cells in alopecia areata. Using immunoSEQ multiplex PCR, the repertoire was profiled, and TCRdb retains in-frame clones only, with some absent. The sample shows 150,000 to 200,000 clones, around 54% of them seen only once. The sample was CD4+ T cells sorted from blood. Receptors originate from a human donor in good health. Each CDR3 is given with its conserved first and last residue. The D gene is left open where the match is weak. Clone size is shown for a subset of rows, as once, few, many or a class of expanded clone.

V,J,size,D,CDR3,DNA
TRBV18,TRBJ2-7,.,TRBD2,CASSQSRGGGSSYEQYF,TGTGCCAGCTCACAATCCCGAGGCGGCGGGAGCTCCTACGAGCAGTACTTC
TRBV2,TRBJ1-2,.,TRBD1,CASKWAGQSYGYTF,TGTGCCAGCAAATGGGCGGGACAGAGCTATGGCTACACCTTC
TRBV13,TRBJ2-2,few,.,CASSPRPLAGGELFF,TGTGCCAGCAGCCCTCGCCCCCTGGCGGGCGGGGAGCTGTTTTTT
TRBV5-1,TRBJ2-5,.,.,CASSLVGGETQYF,TGCGCCAGCAGCTTGGTTGGTGGAGAGACCCAGTACTTC
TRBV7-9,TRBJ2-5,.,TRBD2,CASSLISGLAGVHQETQYF,TGTGCCAGCAGCTTGATATCGGGACTAGCGGGAGTCCACCAAGAGACCCAGTACTTC
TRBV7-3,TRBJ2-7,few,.,CASSSGRRPSYEQYF,TGTGCCAGCAGCTCCGGACGGAGGCCCTCCTACGAGCAGTACTTC
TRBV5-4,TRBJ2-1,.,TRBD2,CAMSGGREQFF,TGTGCCATGAGCGGGGGGCGGGAGCAGTTCTTC
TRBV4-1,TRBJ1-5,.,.,CASSVHRDPYQPQHF,TGCGCCAGCAGCGTTCACAGGGACCCTTATCAGCCCCAGCATTTT
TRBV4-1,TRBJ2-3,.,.,CASSQAAGSSTDTQYF,TGCGCCAGCAGCCAAGCCGCGGGGTCTAGCACAGATACGCAGTATTTT
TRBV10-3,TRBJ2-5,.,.,CAISGSRPPQETQYF,TGTGCCATCAGTGGGTCACGACCTCCCCAAGAGACCCAGTACTTC
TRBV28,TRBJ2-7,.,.,CASRELTQRGEQYF,TGTGCCAGCAGGGAGTTGACACAGAGGGGCGAGCAGTACTTC
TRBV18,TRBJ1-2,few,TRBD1,CASSPTGKIGYTF,TGTGCCAGCTCCCCGACAGGGAAGATCGGCTACACCTTC
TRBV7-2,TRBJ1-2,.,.,CASSQRQGRNYGYTF,TGTGCCAGCAGCCAGCGGCAAGGCAGGAACTATGGCTACACCTTC